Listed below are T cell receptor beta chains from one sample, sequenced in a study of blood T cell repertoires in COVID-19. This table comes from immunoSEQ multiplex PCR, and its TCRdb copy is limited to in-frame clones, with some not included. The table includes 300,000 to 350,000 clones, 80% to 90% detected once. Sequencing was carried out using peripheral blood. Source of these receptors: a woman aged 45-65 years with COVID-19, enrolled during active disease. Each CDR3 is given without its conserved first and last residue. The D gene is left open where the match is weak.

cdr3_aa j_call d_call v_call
ASSYKNTEAF TRBJ1-1 - TRBV6-5
ASSLLGSLNQPQH TRBJ1-5 - TRBV27
ASSPGAPGGPNYGYT TRBJ1-2 - TRBV18
ASSEQATSYNEQF TRBJ2-1 - TRBV2
ASSVGADTQY TRBJ2-3 - TRBV2
ASSHSTNQPQH TRBJ1-5 - TRBV4-2
ASSFRSSNEQF TRBJ2-1 - TRBV5-6
ASSFVAGRQANTEAF TRBJ1-1 - TRBV5-6
ASSETYGGGSYNEQF TRBJ2-1 TRBD2 TRBV10-2
SVVRRLGLAGGPSYNEQF TRBJ2-1 TRBD2 TRBV29-1
ASSQLSGRARDEQF TRBJ2-1 TRBD2 TRBV7-2
ASSFGGPQPQH TRBJ1-5 - TRBV5-1
ASSLGLAGHQY TRBJ2-7 TRBD2 TRBV5-4